These T cell receptor beta chains were read from a single sample in a study of blood T cell repertoires in COVID-19. Some clones are missing from TCRdb's copy, which holds only in-frame ones; the method was immunoSEQ multiplex PCR. The data hold around 200,000 clones, with about 85% observed a single time. The sample taken for sequencing was PBMCs or T cells enriched from blood (not recorded which). The receptors were gathered from a man aged 35 to 55 who had recovered from COVID-19. Both conserved end residues are part of each CDR3. The D gene is left open where the match is weak. Some rows mark clone size as missing; the rest say once, few, many or name a class of expanded clone.

clone_size	v_call	j_call	d_call	cdr3_nt	cdr3_aa
-	TRBV16	TRBJ2-7	-	TGTGCCAGCAGCCAATCTGTTGGCAGGGGGGTTGCCTACGAGCAGTACTTC	CASSQSVGRGVAYEQYF
few	TRBV29-1	TRBJ2-4	TRBD1	TGCAGCGGTACCGGGACAGGGACAAACATTCAGTACTTC	CSGTGTGTNIQYF
-	TRBV10-3	TRBJ1-2	-	TGTGCCATCAGTGGAGTCTACCCAAACTATGGCTACACCTTC	CAISGVYPNYGYTF
-	TRBV30	TRBJ1-6	-	TGTGCCTGGAGTGGCGGACCTAGCTCACCCCTCCACTTT	CAWSGGPSSPLHF
-	TRBV30	TRBJ2-5	-	TGTGCCTGGAGTGCCGGGTTGGTAGAGACCCAGTACTTC	CAWSAGLVETQYF
-	TRBV30	TRBJ1-2	-	TGTGCCTGGACCTCTGTAACGGACAGTTCATTCTATGGCTACACCTTC	CAWTSVTDSSFYGYTF
-	TRBV5-1	TRBJ2-3	TRBD2	TGCGCCAGCAGCTTGGTAGCGGGTTTCACAGATACGCAGTATTTT	CASSLVAGFTDTQYF
-	TRBV27	TRBJ2-6	-	TGTGCCAGCAGTTTCTCGGGGTCTGGGGCCAACGTCCTGACTTTC	CASSFSGSGANVLTF
-	TRBV27	TRBJ1-6	-	TGTGCCAGCAAGTCGGAGTATTATAATTCACCCCTCCACTTT	CASKSEYYNSPLHF
few	TRBV2	TRBJ2-5	-	TGTGCCAGTTTGGGGATGGGGGGAGAGACCCAGTACTTC	CASLGMGGETQYF
-	TRBV6-5	TRBJ1-2	TRBD1	TGTGCCAGCAGTACGACAGGGAGCGGCTACACCTTC	CASSTTGSGYTF
once	TRBV7-2	TRBJ2-1	TRBD2	TGTGCCAGCAGCTTGAGGCGGGGGGGTCCCTACAATGAGCAGTTCTTC	CASSLRRGGPYNEQFF
-	TRBV27	TRBJ1-3	-	TGTGCCAGCAGTTTAAATGCCGGTGACTCTGGAAACACCATATATTTT	CASSLNAGDSGNTIYF
-	TRBV27	TRBJ1-4	-	TGTGCCAGCAGTCCCCAGGGGCTTACAACTAATGAAAAACTGTTTTTT	CASSPQGLTTNEKLFF
once	TRBV6-5	TRBJ2-1	TRBD2	TGTGCCAGCAGTTACGGGACTAGCATTTACAATGAGCAGTTCTTC	CASSYGTSIYNEQFF
-	TRBV28	TRBJ2-7	-	TGTGCCAGCAATAGTCAACGGGACACAGCATACGAGCAGTACTTC	CASNSQRDTAYEQYF
-	TRBV10-3	TRBJ1-1	TRBD1	TGTGCCATCAGGGCCGGGACAGGGACGGGTACTGAAGCTTTCTTT	CAIRAGTGTGTEAFF
-	TRBV24-1	TRBJ2-2	-	TGTGCCACCAGTAGGACCGGGGGAAATGAGGCCGGGGAGCTGTTTTTT	CATSRTGGNEAGELFF
-	TRBV28	TRBJ1-5	TRBD1	TGTGCCAGCAGTTCCGACAGGGCTCAGCCCCAGCATTTT	CASSSDRAQPQHF
few	TRBV3-1/TRBV3-2	TRBJ1-2	-	TGTGCCAGCAGCCAAGATGAGGGAAGGAGTGGGGGCTACACCTTC	CASSQDEGRSGGYTF
once	TRBV9	TRBJ1-1	-	TGTGCCAGCAGCGAATCCCCCGGGCGCCAGGGGAATGAAGCTTTCTTT	CASSESPGRQGNEAFF
-	TRBV7-3	TRBJ2-2	-	TGTGCCAGCAGCCATGAGGTCGGGGAGCTGTTTTTT	CASSHEVGELFF
-	TRBV6-5	TRBJ1-1	-	TGTGCCAGCAGTTATATGGGGGGAGAAGCTTTCTTT	CASSYMGGEAFF
few	TRBV10-2	TRBJ1-2	-	TGCGCCAGCACCGCGGCCCTGATTTACGGTGGCTACACCTTC	CASTAALIYGGYTF
-	TRBV3-1/TRBV3-2	TRBJ2-1	TRBD1	TGTGCCAGCAGCCCCGGGACAGGGTTGAATGAGCAGTTCTTC	CASSPGTGLNEQFF
few	TRBV30	TRBJ1-2	-	TGTGCCTGGAGTGTAGTGGCAGGGGTCTATGGCTACACCTTC	CAWSVVAGVYGYTF
-	TRBV5-6	TRBJ2-1	TRBD2	TGTGCCAGCAGCTTGGGGACTAGCGGGAGTTACGGGATGTTCTTC	CASSLGTSGSYGMFF
-	TRBV6-5	TRBJ1-6	TRBD1	TGTGCCAGCGTTACAGGGGTCGGATCACCCCTCCACTTT	CASVTGVGSPLHF
once	TRBV5-4	TRBJ1-1	-	TGTGCCAGCACCCGCCGGGGGGCGCGTGAGGCTTTCTTT	CASTRRGAREAFF
once	TRBV19	TRBJ1-5	-	TGTGCCAGTAGTGTAGAAGCGGGCCTTGGACCCAATCAGCCCCAGCATTTT	CASSVEAGLGPNQPQHF
-	TRBV5-1	TRBJ2-3	-	TGCGCCAGCAGCACCCGGGGGAGCACAGATACGCAGTATTTT	CASSTRGSTDTQYF
-	TRBV29-1	TRBJ1-2	TRBD1	TGCAGCGTGCCGGGACAGGGGTTAGAAGGCTACACCTTC	CSVPGQGLEGYTF
-	TRBV2	TRBJ2-2	-	TGTGCCAGCCTCTTTCAGTTGAACACCGGGGAGCTGTTTTTT	CASLFQLNTGELFF
-	TRBV12-3/TRBV12-4	TRBJ2-7	-	TGTGCCAGCAGTTTTCAAGGGGGCTACGAGCAGTACTTC	CASSFQGGYEQYF
-	TRBV6-5	TRBJ1-1	-	TGTGCCAGCAGGCAAGCCCCGGGGGGATATGAAGCTTTCTTT	CASRQAPGGYEAFF
-	TRBV28	TRBJ1-3	-	TGTGCCAGCAGTTTGGAGACCTCTGGAAACACCATATATTTT	CASSLETSGNTIYF
-	TRBV28	TRBJ1-5	-	TGTGCCAGCAGTCCTCAGGTAGGGGTGGATCAGCCCCAGCATTTT	CASSPQVGVDQPQHF
-	TRBV5-5	TRBJ1-3	TRBD1	TGTGCCAGCAGCCCAGGGACAGCAAACACCATATATTTT	CASSPGTANTIYF
-	TRBV28	TRBJ1-5	TRBD1	TGTGCCAGTTTAGCGGGACAGATAAATCAGCCCCAGCATTTT	CASLAGQINQPQHF
-	TRBV21-1	TRBJ2-7	-	TGTGCCAGCAAGGCGGGAGTAGGAAACGAGCAGTACTTC	CASKAGVGNEQYF
-	TRBV6-1	TRBJ2-5	TRBD1	TGTGCCAGCAGTGATACAGGGGGCCGGGAGACCCAGTACTTC	CASSDTGGRETQYF
-	TRBV9	TRBJ2-7	-	TGTGCCAGCAGCGTATACGGTTCCTCCTACGAGCAGTACTTC	CASSVYGSSYEQYF
-	TRBV6-5	TRBJ1-2	TRBD1	TGTGCCAGCAGAACGACAGGGGTCTATGGCTACACCTTC	CASRTTGVYGYTF
-	TRBV10-2	TRBJ2-1	TRBD2	TGCGCCAGCAGTGATCTAGCGGGAGTCGGGGAGCAGTTCTTC	CASSDLAGVGEQFF
-	TRBV7-2	TRBJ2-3	-	TGTGCCAGCAGCTCTTTTGACGGCGGGGCAGATACGCAGTATTTT	CASSSFDGGADTQYF
-	TRBV28	TRBJ2-7	TRBD1	TGTGCCAGCAGTGCCCACGGGGGACAGGGGGCCGGCGAGCAGTACTTC	CASSAHGGQGAGEQYF
-	TRBV6-5	TRBJ2-7	TRBD1	TGTGCCAGCACCAATGGGGGACAGGGTACCTACGAGCAGTACTTC	CASTNGGQGTYEQYF
-	TRBV11-2	TRBJ1-1	-	TGTGCCAGCCTTTCGGTCGGGGCTTTCTTT	CASLSVGAFF
-	TRBV6-5	TRBJ1-2	TRBD1	TGTGCCAGCAGCCGGGACAGGGGGTTTGGAGGCTACACCTTC	CASSRDRGFGGYTF